The 10 T cell receptor beta chains below come from one sample, sequenced in a study of blood T cell repertoires in COVID-19. Method: immunoSEQ multiplex PCR; TCRdb's copy keeps in-frame clones and lacks some. Of 110,000 or so clones listed, more than 80% are singletons. Sequences were obtained from peripheral blood. The receptors stem from a woman aged 70-85 years with acute or convalescent COVID-19.

This clone was recorded a few times. The chain joins TRBV9 to TRBJ2-1, with 9 bases matching TRBD2. Per the germline V gene, CDR1 is SGDLS and CDR2 is YYNGEE. The J segment lost 4 bases and the V segment lost 0 bases, leaving 2 bases of the junction unmatched. The CDR3 length is 15 residues. Here the CDR3 DNA reads TGTGCCAGCAGCGTAGGGACTAGCGTGTACAATGAGCAGTTCTTC. Translated, it gives CASSVGTSVYNEQFF.

V usage is TRBV7-8 and J usage is TRBJ2-2; D is unclear. Germline CDR1 reads SGHVS; CDR2 reads FQNEAQ. The CDR3 runs 16 residues. V lost 1 base to trimming and J lost 1 base, with 10 bases between them. The CDR3 loop is CASSLVSPGNTGELFF. DNA of the CDR3: TGTGCCAGCAGCTTAGTCTCACCAGGGAACACCGGGGAGCTGTTTTTT.

On this clone itself: A junction boundary mismatches the germline segment, possibly from a read error. J is TRBJ1-1 and V is TRBV12-3 or TRBV12-4, with unresolved D. The CDR3 has 12 amino acids. CDR3 nucleotides: TGTGTCAGCAGATCTACGAACACTGAAGCTTTCTTT. Residues: CVSRSTNTEAFF.

The chain recombines TRBV10-2 with TRBJ1-5; 12 nucleotides align to TRBD1. This CDR3 has 18 residues. From germline, CDR1 is WSHSY and CDR2 SAAADI. Trimming took 3 bases from V and 1 from J; bases not matched to a gene: 7. CDR3 sequence reads: CASSDRGGQGASNQPQHF. The CDR3 nucleotides read TGCGCCAGCAGTGATAGGGGGGGACAGGGGGCGAGCAATCAGCCCCAGCATTTT.

This clone showed up just once. The V gene is TRBV9, the J gene TRBJ1-3; possible D gene TRBD1, 5 bases. Trimming removed 3 bases from V and 0 bases from J, with 19 bases in between. There are 18 residues in the CDR3. CDR1 and CDR2 (germline): SGDLS, YYNGEE. CDR3 residues: CASSGSGGSAISGNTIYF. The CDR3 DNA follows: TGTGCCAGCAGCGGTAGCGGGGGATCCGCGATCTCTGGAAACACCATATATTTT.

V gene TRBV7-6 combines with J gene TRBJ1-2; 11 bases are a match to TRBD1. This CDR3 spans 16 amino acids. The J segment lost 5 bases and the V segment lost 0 bases, leaving 5 bases of the junction unmatched. Germline CDR1 and CDR2: SGHVS and FNYEAQ. This CDR3 is CASSLAVGQGAYGYTF. CDR3 DNA sequence: TGTGCCAGCAGCTTAGCTGTAGGACAGGGGGCTTATGGCTACACCTTC. The full variable domain, with the rest looked up from reference TRBV7-6 and TRBJ1-2, is GAGVSQSPRYKVTKRGQDVALRCDPISGHVSLYWYRQALGQGPEFLTYFNYEAQQDKSGLPNDRFSAERPEGSISTLTIQRTEQRDSAMYRCASSLAVGQGAYGYTFGSGTRLTVV.

The chain has TRBV21-1 and TRBJ2-1; the table calls TRBD1, which could not be checked here. TRBV21-1 corresponds to a pseudogene. The CDR3 runs to 15 residues. DNA for the CDR3: TGTGCCCGCCGACAGGGCGACAGCTCCTACAATGAGCAGTTCTTC. This codes for CARRQGDSSYNEQFF.

The chain recombines TRBV2 with TRBJ2-1, with D maybe TRBD2 (5 bases). V was pared by 8 bases and J by 1 base, with 15 bases between. Germline assignment: CDR1 SNHLY and CDR2 FYNNEI. The CDR3 has 15 residues. The CDR3 region has the DNA TGTGCCAGCCAGCTAAGCGGCCCATCCTACAATGAGCAGTTCTTC. Protein: CASQLSGPSYNEQFF.

The V call is TRBV2, the J call TRBJ1-2, with 7 bases matching TRBD1. CDR1 and CDR2 (germline): SNHLY, FYNNEI. The V gene end was trimmed by 6 bases and the J gene end by 3 bases; junction bases not matched to a gene: 7. This CDR3 contains 14 residues. The CDR3 sequence: CASSVDREYYGYTF. In DNA, the CDR3 is TGTGCCAGCAGCGTAGACAGGGAGTACTATGGCTACACCTTC. Together with reference TRBV2 and TRBJ1-2, the CDR3 gives the full variable domain: EPEVTQTPSHQVTQMGQEVILRCVPISNHLYFYWYRQILGQKVEFLVSFYNNEISEKSEIFDDQFSVERPDGSNFTLKIRSTKLEDSAMYFCASSVDREYYGYTFGSGTRLTVV.

The chain has TRBV19 and TRBJ1-4; 7 bases are shared with TRBD1. Losses at the gene ends were 4 bases for V and 6 bases for J; bases not matched to a gene: 2. Germline assignment: CDR1 LNHDA and CDR2 SQIVND (reference sequence). The CDR3 sequence is 13 residues long. The CDR3 nucleotides are TGTGCCAGTAGTAGAGGGGGCGATGAAAAACTGTTTTTT. Its translation: CASSRGGDEKLFF.